The 32 T cell receptor beta chains given below trace back to one sample, sequenced in a study of blood T cell repertoires in COVID-19. Profiling relied on immunoSEQ multiplex PCR, and the TCRdb table lists in-frame clones only, not all of them. This table holds almost 70,000 clones, roughly 87% found once. Sequenced material: peripheral blood. The receptors originated from a woman in her fifties or sixties with active COVID-19.

This clone came up once. The CDR3 DNA reads TGTGCCAGCGATCGTCGGGAACAAGAGACCCAGTACTTC. The encoded protein is CASDRREQETQYF. V usage is TRBV6-5 and J usage is TRBJ2-5; possibly TRBD2 for D (5 bases). Deletions cut 8 bases from V and 2 bases from J, with 12 bases between. The germline V gene has CDR1 MNHEY and CDR2 SVGAGI. This CDR3 spans 13 amino acids.

V gene TRBV7-9 combines with J gene TRBJ1-2, with 8 bases lining up with TRBD1. CDR3 length: 15 residues. Germline loops: CDR1 SEHNR, CDR2 FQNEAQ (reference sequence). V was clipped by 2 bases and J by 7 bases; unmatched bases: 9. This CDR3 reads CASSLSAGTGSGYTF. CDR3 sequence (DNA): TGTGCCAGCAGCTTAAGCGCCGGGACAGGATCTGGCTACACCTTC. Based on the CDR3 plus reference TRBV7-9 and TRBJ1-2, the full variable domain is DTGVSQNPRHKITKRGQNVTFRCDPISEHNRLYWYRQTLGQGPEFLTYFQNEAQLEKSRLLSDRFSAERPKGSFSTLEIQRTEQGDSAMYLCASSLSAGTGSGYTFGSGTRLTVV.

This clone was detected only a few times. This sequence joins TRBV27 and TRBJ2-2; 9 positions match TRBD1. Germline trimming cut 10 bases from V and 4 bases from J; bases unmatched to any gene: 16. In germline, CDR1 is MNHEY, CDR2 SMNVEV (reference sequence). This CDR3 is built from 17 residues. CDR3 in amino acids: CATSRATGGLATGELFF. CDR3 DNA sequence: TGTGCCACCTCGCGGGCAACAGGGGGCTTGGCCACCGGGGAGCTGTTTTTT.

V gene TRBV29-1 combines with J gene TRBJ2-7, with D perhaps matching TRBD1 (5 bases). The CDR3 has 11 residues. Germline V CDR1 and CDR2: SQVTM, ANQGSEA. Trimming shortened V by 8 bases and J by 5 bases, and 13 bases separated the two germline ends. CDR3 protein: CSHVQGNEQYF. CDR3 in DNA: TGCAGCCACGTTCAGGGCAACGAGCAGTACTTC.

This chain joins TRBV27 and TRBJ2-1; 8 nucleotides match TRBD2. Germline V gene sequence: CDR1 MNHEY, CDR2 SMNVEV (reference sequence). This CDR3 is 16 amino acids long. The trim removed 8 bases at V and 4 bases at J, leaving 13 bases unmatched. CDR3 bases: TGTGCCAGCTTTAAGGAGGGGCGGGGGGCGTACAATGAGCAGTTCTTC. It is translated as CASFKEGRGAYNEQFF.

This rearrangement joins TRBV4-1 to TRBJ2-1; D is unresolved. The CDR3 has 17 amino acids. Germline V gives CDR1 MGHRA, CDR2 YSYEKL. The ends were cut back, 0 bases at V and 2 bases at J, with 14 bases in the middle. The CDR3 DNA is TGCGCCAGCAGCCAAGATGACATTACACTCGCCTACAATGAGCAGTTCTTC. Its protein product is CASSQDDITLAYNEQFF.

This clone was detected only once. CDR3: CASSYYLQRLDSYNEQFF. The DNA of the CDR3 is TGTGCCAGCAGTTACTATCTCCAGCGGTTAGACTCCTACAATGAGCAGTTCTTC. The rearrangement uses TRBV6-2 or TRBV6-3 and TRBJ2-1; D may be TRBD2 (5 bases). The germline CDR1 and CDR2 sequences are MNHEY and SVGEGT. CDR3 size: 18 residues. Trimming left V 1 base short and J 0 bases short, with 16 bases between.

This clone was detected once. CDR3: CASSHSSGNTIYF. The DNA for the CDR3 is TGTGCCAGCAGCCACAGCTCTGGAAACACCATATATTTT. The V call is TRBV12-3 or TRBV12-4, the J call TRBJ1-3; the D is unclear. This CDR3 is built from 13 residues. V lost 6 bases and J lost 0, with 6 bases in between.

This CDR3 is CASSLVPGNTEAFF. The CDR3 bases are TGCGCCAGCAGCTTGGTACCCGGGAACACTGAAGCTTTCTTT. V is TRBV5-1 and J is TRBJ1-1; D unclear. Trimming took off 0 bases at V and 1 base at J, with 7 bases between the two ends. The germline CDR1 and CDR2 sequences are SGHRS and YFSETQ. This CDR3 contains 14 residues.

The chain is built from TRBV5-5 and TRBJ2-2, with D maybe TRBD2 (5 bases). Germline V lookup: CDR1 SGHKS, CDR2 YYEKEE (reference sequence). V gave up 0 bases and J gave up 4 bases, with 10 bases separating them. The CDR3 is 15 residues long. CDR3 protein: CASSLADRGTGELFF. CDR3 coding DNA: TGTGCCAGCAGCTTGGCCGATCGGGGCACCGGGGAGCTGTTTTTT.

The CDR3 sequence is CASSSLIDPSLQETQYF. The CDR3 DNA is TGTGCCAGCAGCTCGTTGATAGACCCTAGCCTCCAAGAGACCCAGTACTTC. The rearrangement links TRBV11-3 to TRBJ2-5; D is possibly TRBD2 (5 bases). Germline CDR1 and CDR2: SGHNT and YENEEA. Trimming stripped 4 bases from V and 1 base from J, with 19 bases between. The CDR3 has 17 residues.

The V call is TRBV18, the J call TRBJ2-2; TRBD2 is a possible D gene (6 bases). The CDR3 is 17 amino acids. Germline V gene sequence: CDR1 KGHSH, CDR2 LQKENI. Trimming removed 5 bases at V and 4 bases at J, with 20 bases between. For the CDR3, the DNA is TGTGCCAGCTCATCACAACGCGGCGGGGAGAGCACCGGGGAGCTGTTTTTT. Translated: CASSSQRGGESTGELFF. The entire variable domain, with the rest obtained from reference TRBV18 and TRBJ2-2, is as follows: NAGVMQNPRHLVRRRGQEARLRCSPMKGHSHVYWYRQLPEEGLKFMVYLQKENIIDESGMPKERFSAEFPKEGPSILRIQQVVRGDSAAYFCASSSQRGGESTGELFFGEGSRLTVL.

This sequence joins TRBV19 and TRBJ1-1; 8 bases are shared with TRBD1. The ends lost 4 bases at V and 5 bases at J; junction bases unmatched: 15. The CDR3 runs 17 residues. The germline gives CDR1 LNHDA, CDR2 SQIVND (reference sequence). The CDR3 reads CASSSRSGRGRETEAFF. In DNA, the CDR3 is TGTGCCAGTAGTAGTCGTAGTGGCAGGGGGCGCGAGACTGAAGCTTTCTTT.

The chain joins TRBV9 to TRBJ2-7; TRBD1 matches at 8 bases. V gave up 0 bases and J gave up 4 bases; unmatched junction bases: 6. CDR1 is SGDLS, CDR2 YYNGEE, per germline. This CDR3 comprises 15 residues. Written as DNA, the CDR3 is TGTGCCAGCAGCGTAGGGACAGGGAGCCCTTACGAGCAGTACTTC. It yields the protein CASSVGTGSPYEQYF.

This clone was observed a single time. The chain carries TRBV6-5 and TRBJ1-5; unclear D gene. The CDR3 runs to 14 residues. Trimming removed 0 bases from V and 9 bases from J, with 12 bases in between. Germline CDR1 is MNHEY and CDR2 is SVGAGI. In DNA, the CDR3 is TGTGCCAGCAGTTACTCCCCAGGAGAGGGGCCCCAGCATTTT. Amino acids: CASSYSPGEGPQHF.

This rearrangement joins TRBV7-3 to TRBJ2-3; 8 nucleotides agree with TRBD1. The CDR3 spans 14 residues. V shed 1 base, J shed 6 bases, and the junction held 3 bases outside the gene matches. Germline CDR1 is SGHTA and CDR2 is FQGTGA. The DNA of the CDR3 is TGTGCCAGCAGCTTAAGCAGGGGGCACGATACGCAGTATTTT. This gives the protein CASSLSRGHDTQYF.

The chain is built from TRBV11-2 and TRBJ2-1; maybe TRBD2 (6 bases). Per germline, CDR1 SGHAT and CDR2 FQNNGV. This CDR3 region has 14 residues. The V end was cut by 1 base, the J end by 4 bases, with 8 bases between. The CDR3 region is CASSLAGAYNEQFF. Here the CDR3 DNA reads TGTGCCAGCAGCTTAGCGGGAGCGTACAATGAGCAGTTCTTC.

The chain uses TRBV19 and TRBJ2-1, with 12 bases matching TRBD2. Germline-derived CDR1 and CDR2 are LNHDA and SQIVND (reference sequence). The CDR3 contains 14 residues. The junction had 6 bases not matched to a gene; V was cut back by 7 bases and J by 8 bases. CDR3 sequence: CASTSGRDRYEQFF. The CDR3 bases are TGTGCCAGTACTAGCGGGAGGGATAGGTATGAGCAGTTCTTC.

This CDR3 is CASSPGTSGKPYEQYF. The CDR3 bases are TGTGCCAGCAGCCCTGGGACTAGCGGGAAACCCTACGAGCAGTACTTC. V and J are TRBV3-1 (or the pseudogene TRBV3-2) and TRBJ2-7; 13 bases align to TRBD2. With 4 bases clipped from V and 2 bases from J, the junction kept 5 bases outside the gene matches. This CDR3 region has 16 residues. Per germline, CDR1 LGHDT and CDR2 YNNKEL (reference sequence).

This chain connects TRBV11-2 to TRBJ2-1; TRBD2 matches at 7 bases. The CDR3 spans 14 residues. V shed 5 bases, J shed 9 bases, and the junction held 10 bases outside the gene matches. Germline-derived CDR1 and CDR2 are SGHAT and FQNNGV. The CDR3 nucleotides are TGTGCCAGCAGCACTAGGACTAGTAGCTCTGAGCAGTTCTTC. Translation gives CASSTRTSSSEQFF.

Here the CDR3 DNA reads TGTGCCAGCAGCCAAGATGCAAGCTATAATAATTCACCCCTCCACTTT. Translated: CASSQDASYNNSPLHF. V is TRBV3-1 (or the pseudogene TRBV3-2) and J is TRBJ1-6; no definite D call. Trimming removed 0 bases at V and 5 bases at J, with 11 bases between. The CDR3 extends over 16 amino acids. Germline V gene lookup returns CDR1 LGHDT and CDR2 YNNKEL (reference sequence).

The genes are TRBV30 and TRBJ2-1; 14 positions match TRBD2. V dropped 5 bases and J dropped 8; count of bases not matched to a gene: 8. Germline loops: CDR1 GTSNPN, CDR2 SVGIG (reference sequence). CDR3 length: 15 residues. The CDR3 here is CAWSFGTSGSDEQFF. The CDR3 DNA follows: TGTGCCTGGTCCTTTGGGACTAGCGGGAGCGATGAGCAGTTCTTC.

V is TRBV6-5 and J is TRBJ1-2, with D perhaps matching TRBD1 (6 bases). Germline CDR1 and CDR2: MNHEY and SVGAGI. The germline V and J ends were trimmed by 4 bases and 6 bases, with 15 bases remaining between them. The CDR3 has 14 amino acids. The CDR3: CASSWAEGTHGYTF. CDR3 bases: TGTGCCAGCAGTTGGGCAGAGGGGACACATGGCTACACCTTC.

The V gene is TRBV5-1, the J gene TRBJ2-5; D possibly corresponds to TRBD2 (5 bases). Deletions cut 1 base from V and 4 bases from J, with 11 bases between. The germline CDR1 and CDR2 sequences are SGHRS and YFSETQ. The CDR3 is 14 amino acids. CDR3 sequence (DNA): TGCGCCAGCAGCTTGAACCGGGGAAGAGAGACCCAGTACTTC. This translates into CASSLNRGRETQYF.

This chain joins TRBV7-9 and TRBJ2-3, with 8 bases matching TRBD2. Unmatched junction bases numbered 5, after V lost 1 base and J lost 5 bases. CDR1 is SEHNR, CDR2 FQNEAQ, per germline (reference sequence). The CDR3 is 15 amino acids. The CDR3 DNA is TGTGCCAGCAGCTTAGTAGCGGGACCAGGAGATACGCAGTATTTT. Amino acids: CASSLVAGPGDTQYF.

This chain connects TRBV15 to TRBJ2-7; possible D gene TRBD2, 7 bases. The CDR3 has 15 amino acids. Trimming stripped 0 bases from V and 2 bases from J, with 11 bases between. CDR1 is LNHNV, CDR2 YYDKDF, per germline (reference sequence). CDR3 in amino acids: CATSRERGGTYEQYF. CDR3 in DNA: TGTGCCACCAGCAGAGAAAGGGGGGGAACCTACGAGCAGTACTTC.

The chain couples TRBV6-5 to TRBJ2-7; TRBD2 matches 12 bases. Germline CDR1 MNHEY, CDR2 SVGAGI. This CDR3 region has 15 residues. The V gene end was trimmed by 6 bases and the J gene end by 4 bases; junction bases not matched to a gene: 7. CDR3 in DNA: TGTGCCAGCAGAGGTCTAGCGGGAGGGTATTACGAGCAGTACTTC. Residues: CASRGLAGGYYEQYF.

This clone showed up just once. J is TRBJ2-1 and V is TRBV9, with 9 bases matching TRBD1. The CDR3 is made up of 15 amino acids. V gave up 2 bases and J gave up 3 bases; unmatched junction bases: 3. Germline loops: CDR1 SGDLS, CDR2 YYNGEE. The CDR3 is CASSVAGQGYNEQFF. The DNA of the CDR3 is TGTGCCAGCAGCGTGGCGGGACAGGGCTACAATGAGCAGTTCTTC. The full variable domain, its missing parts supplied by reference TRBV9 and TRBJ2-1, is DSGVTQTPKHLITATGQRVTLRCSPRSGDLSVYWYQQSLDQGLQFLIQYYNGEERAKGNILERFSAQQFPDLHSELNLSSLELGDSALYFCASSVAGQGYNEQFFGPGTRLTVL.

The CDR3 spells CASGLGGAYNEQFF. As DNA, the CDR3 is TGTGCTAGTGGTTTGGGAGGCGCCTACAATGAGCAGTTCTTC. This chain uses TRBV12-5 with TRBJ2-1; unclear D gene. Deletions cut 1 base from V and 2 bases from J, with 6 bases between. Germline V gene data show CDR1 as LGHNT and CDR2 as FRNRAP. This CDR3 is built from 14 residues.

This clone occurred once. J is TRBJ2-4 and V is TRBV9, with TRBD2 identical over 8 bases. With 0 bases clipped from V and 0 bases from J, the junction kept 8 bases outside the gene matches. From germline, CDR1 is SGDLS and CDR2 YYNGEE. The CDR3 contains 18 residues. CDR3 sequence (DNA): TGTGCCAGCAGCGTAGCTGCGGGAGGCCAAATAGCCAAAAACATTCAGTACTTC. It specifies CASSVAAGGQIAKNIQYF.

J is TRBJ2-2 and V is TRBV14; tentatively, D is TRBD1 (6 bases). The germline gives CDR1 SGHDN, CDR2 FVKESK. This CDR3 comprises 18 residues. V was shortened by 1 base and J by 10 bases, with 25 bases between the two germline ends. The CDR3 DNA is TGTGCCAGCAGCCAAGGACAACTGACAGGTTGGTTAGTTGAGGAGCTGTTTTTT. This translates into CASSQGQLTGWLVEELFF.

The CDR3 spells CASRVSARGAGNEQFF. Written as DNA, the CDR3 is TGTGCCAGTAGAGTCTCCGCCCGGGGGGCAGGTAACGAGCAGTTCTTC. This rearrangement joins TRBV19 to TRBJ2-1; weak D call: TRBD2 (7 bases). The ends were cut back, 6 bases at V and 10 bases at J, with 25 bases in the middle. The CDR3 extends over 16 amino acids. Germline values: CDR1 LNHDA, CDR2 SQIVND (reference sequence).